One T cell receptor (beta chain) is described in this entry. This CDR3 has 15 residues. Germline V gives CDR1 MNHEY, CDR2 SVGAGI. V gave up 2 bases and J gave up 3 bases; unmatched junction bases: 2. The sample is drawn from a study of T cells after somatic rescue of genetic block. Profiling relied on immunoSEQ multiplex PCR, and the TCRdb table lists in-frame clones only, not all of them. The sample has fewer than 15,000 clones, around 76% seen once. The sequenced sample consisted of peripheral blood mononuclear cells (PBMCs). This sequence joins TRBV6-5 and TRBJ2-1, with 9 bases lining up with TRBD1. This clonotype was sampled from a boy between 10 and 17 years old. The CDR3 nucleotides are TGTGCCAGCAGTTACCGGGACAGGGTCTACAATGAGCAGTTCTTC. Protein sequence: CASSYRDRVYNEQFF.